The rows below give T cell receptor beta chains drawn from one sample of a study of blood T cell repertoires in COVID-19. Repertoires were generated with immunoSEQ multiplex PCR, while TCRdb's copy carries only in-frame clones and drops some. The sample lists some 460,000 clones; around 90% were seen once. Sequenced input: PBMCs or T cells enriched from blood (not recorded which). These TCRs come from a woman aged 18-30 years with acute COVID-19. The CDR3 runs from the conserved cysteine through the conserved F or W. D genes are given only for firm matches. Where a row states a size, it is once, few, many or the class of an expanded clone; other rows omit it.

CDR3 | DNA | J | V | D | size
CASSLGATNEKLFF | TGTGCCAGCAGCTTAGGGGCCACTAATGAAAAACTGTTTTTT | TRBJ1-4 | TRBV9 | - | -
CASSFNMNTEAFF | TGTGCCAGCAGTTTTAACATGAACACTGAAGCTTTCTTT | TRBJ1-1 | TRBV27 | - | -
CASLGTANTGELFF | TGTGCCAGCCTCGGGACTGCTAACACCGGGGAGCTGTTTTTT | TRBJ2-2 | TRBV19 | - | -
CASSLLGQGTEAFF | TGTGCCAGCAGCCTTTTGGGGCAGGGCACTGAAGCTTTCTTT | TRBJ1-1 | TRBV5-6 | - | once
CASRAGTNSNQPQHF | TGTGCCAGCAGAGCTGGGACAAATAGCAATCAGCCCCAGCATTTT | TRBJ1-5 | TRBV6-4 | - | -
CASSRGQGKENTEAFF | TGCGCCAGCAGCCGTGGACAGGGAAAGGAGAACACTGAAGCTTTCTTT | TRBJ1-1 | TRBV4-3 | TRBD1 | -
CASSFDRGPYNEQFF | TGTGCCAGCAGCTTCGACAGGGGGCCTTACAATGAGCAGTTCTTC | TRBJ2-1 | TRBV6-5 | TRBD1 | -
CASRRFIKGDQPQHF | TGTGCCAGCCGCCGTTTTATTAAGGGGGATCAGCCCCAGCATTTT | TRBJ1-5 | TRBV6-5 | - | -
CASSRETKRNEQFF | TGTGCCAGCAGTAGGGAGACTAAGCGCAATGAGCAGTTCTTC | TRBJ2-1 | TRBV7-9 | - | -
CASSHLDRGYSGELFF | TGCGCCAGCAGCCACCTAGACAGGGGTTACTCCGGGGAGCTGTTTTTT | TRBJ2-2 | TRBV4-3 | TRBD1 | -
CASSIGTGRDTQYF | TGTGCCAGCAGCATAGGGACAGGGAGAGATACGCAGTATTTT | TRBJ2-3 | TRBV5-8 | TRBD1 | -
CATSRELSATNEKLFF | TGTGCCACCAGCAGAGAACTGTCTGCAACTAATGAAAAACTGTTTTTT | TRBJ1-4 | TRBV15 | - | -
CASSQDGQGGPGELFF | TGCGCCAGCAGCCAAGATGGACAGGGAGGCCCCGGGGAGCTGTTTTTT | TRBJ2-2 | TRBV4-1 | TRBD1 | -
CASSFGQGIYGYTF | TGTGCCAGCAGCTTTGGACAGGGTATCTATGGCTACACCTTC | TRBJ1-2 | TRBV5-4 | TRBD1 | -